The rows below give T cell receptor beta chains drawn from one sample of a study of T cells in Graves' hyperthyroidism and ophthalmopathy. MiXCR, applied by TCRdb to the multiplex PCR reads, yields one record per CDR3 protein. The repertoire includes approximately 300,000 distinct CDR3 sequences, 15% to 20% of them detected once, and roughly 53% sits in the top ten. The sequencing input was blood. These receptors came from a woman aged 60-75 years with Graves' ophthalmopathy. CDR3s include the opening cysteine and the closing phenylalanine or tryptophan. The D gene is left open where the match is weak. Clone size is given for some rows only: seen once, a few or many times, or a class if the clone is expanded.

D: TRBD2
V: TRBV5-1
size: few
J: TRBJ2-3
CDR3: CASSNIREGRDTQYF
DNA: TGCGCCAGCAGTAATATCCGGGAGGGACGGGATACGCAGTATTTT

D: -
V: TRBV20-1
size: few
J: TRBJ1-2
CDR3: CSAPKTGIGYGYTF
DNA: TGCAGTGCGCCCAAAACAGGGATAGGCTATGGCTACACCTTC

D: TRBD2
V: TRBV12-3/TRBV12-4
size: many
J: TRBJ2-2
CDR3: CASSLAPGTSGNSGELFF
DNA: TGTGCCAGCAGTTTAGCGCCCGGGACTAGCGGGAATAGCGGGGAGCTGTTTTTT

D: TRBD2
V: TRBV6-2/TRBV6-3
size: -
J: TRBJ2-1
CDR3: CASGVAGGRGYNEQFF
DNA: TGTGCCAGCGGGGTCGCGGGAGGGAGGGGCTACAATGAGCAGTTCTTC

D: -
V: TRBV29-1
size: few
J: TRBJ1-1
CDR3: CSGSRDQGAFF
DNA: TGCAGCGGATCCCGGGACCAAGGCGCTTTCTTT

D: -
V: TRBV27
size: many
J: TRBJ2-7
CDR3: CASSFGVESSYEQYF
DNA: TGTGCCAGCAGTTTTGGGGTTGAGAGCTCCTACGAGCAGTACTTC

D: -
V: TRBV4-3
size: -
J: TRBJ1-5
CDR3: CASSQDRYSNQPQHF
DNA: TGCGCCAGCAGCCAAGACAGGTATAGCAATCAGCCCCAGCATTTT

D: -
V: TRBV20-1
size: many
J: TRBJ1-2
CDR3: CSAPQGYGYTF
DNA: TGCAGTGCTCCACAGGGCTATGGCTACACCTTC

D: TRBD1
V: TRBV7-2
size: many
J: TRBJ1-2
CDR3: CASSSTGTGNHGYTF
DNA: TGTGCCAGCAGCTCGACCGGGACAGGGAACCACGGCTACACCTTC

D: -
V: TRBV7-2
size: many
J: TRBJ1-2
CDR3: CASSHYTFGYTF
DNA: TGTGCCAGCAGCCATTACACATTTGGCTACACCTTC

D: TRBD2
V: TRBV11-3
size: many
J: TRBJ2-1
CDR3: CASSLGTGTSGNNEQFF
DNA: TGTGCCAGCAGCTTAGGGACCGGGACTAGCGGGAACAATGAGCAGTTCTTC

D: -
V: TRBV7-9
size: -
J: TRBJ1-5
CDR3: CAGGDSNQPQHF
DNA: TGTGCCGGAGGAGATAGCAATCAGCCCCAGCATTTT

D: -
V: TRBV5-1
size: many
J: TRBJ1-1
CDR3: CASSLIPGQPNTEAFF
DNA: TGCGCCAGCAGCCTTATTCCGGGACAACCGAACACTGAAGCTTTCTTT

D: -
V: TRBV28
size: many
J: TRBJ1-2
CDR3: CASSWGENYGYTF
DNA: TGTGCCAGCAGTTGGGGTGAGAACTATGGCTACACCTTC

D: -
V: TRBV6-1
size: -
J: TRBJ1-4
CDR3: CASRRRPANEKLFF
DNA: TGTGCCAGCAGGAGACGACCGGCTAATGAAAAACTGTTTTTT

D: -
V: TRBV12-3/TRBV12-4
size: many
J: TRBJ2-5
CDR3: CASSFLPGSDQETQYF
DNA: TGTGCCAGCAGTTTTTTGCCAGGATCCGACCAAGAGACCCAGTACTTC

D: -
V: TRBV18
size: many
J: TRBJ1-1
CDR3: CASSPPSIWEAFF
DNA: TGTGCCAGCTCACCACCGTCGATTTGGGAAGCTTTCTTT

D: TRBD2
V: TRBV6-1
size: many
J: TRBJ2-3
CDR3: CASSEGRTSGVVDTQYF
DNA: TGTGCCAGCAGTGAAGGTCGGACTAGTGGGGTCGTGGATACGCAGTATTTT

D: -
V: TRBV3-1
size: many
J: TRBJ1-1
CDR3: CASSQEVNTEAFF
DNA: TGTGCCAGCAGCCAGGAGGTGAACACTGAAGCTTTCTTT

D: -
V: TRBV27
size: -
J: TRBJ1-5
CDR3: CASSSGSFNQPQHF
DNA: TGTGCCAGCAGCTCCGGGAGTTTTAATCAGCCCCAGCATTTT

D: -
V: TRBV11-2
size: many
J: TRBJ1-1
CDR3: CASSLGMRAEAFF
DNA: TGTGCCAGCAGCTTAGGTATGCGGGCTGAAGCTTTCTTT

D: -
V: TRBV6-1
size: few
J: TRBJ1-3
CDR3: CASSLGAGGNTIYF
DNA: TGTGCCAGCAGTCTGGGGGCAGGAGGAAACACCATATATTTT